This T cell receptor (beta chain) was captured in a study of blood T cells in healthy people across ages (dated by TCRdb to about 2015). At the level of the whole study: In model experiments, template switching captured roughly one uniquely barcoded TCR beta cDNA molecule for every two T cells. The study measured age-related changes in TCR beta repertoire diversity using deep sequencing normalized with unique cDNA molecular identifiers. Four age groups were formed from the donors: young (average approximately 15 years), middle-aged (approximately 41), aged (roughly 59) and long-lived (around 82). Using the same blood draw, the study looked at two additional independent replicas of 1 million unique cDNA reads for two donors, one aged 18 to 30 and the other aged 80 or older.

The full study reports these points: Total diversity estimates from one million sequenced T cells were considered lower bounds and underestimates. Conclusive comparison of naive and antigen-experienced compartments was prevented by the profiling of bulk unsorted PBMCs. Compared with the aged group, the long-lived group had more naive CD4+ T cells, fewer expanded clones and increased TCR diversity, a pattern suggesting age selection. A strong correlation was found between observed TCR beta diversity and the percentage of naive T cells measured by flow cytometry. Observed TCR beta diversity per million T cells fell roughly linearly with age, and a significant reduction was already apparent by age around 39. Because donor CMV infection status was unknown, age-related changes in expanded clonotypes were potentially confounded.

The library was prepared using 5' RACE. The instrument was an Illumina HiSeq 2500. The second PCR ran for about 6 to 12 cycles and used a J-beta primer mix along with a sample-barcoded 5' primer. Each TCR beta cDNA molecule received a unique molecular identifier from a template-switch 5' adaptor carrying 12 random nucleotides. At least 2.5 million CDR3-containing paired-end reads were obtained from each sample. The Mint cDNA synthesis kit, primed by a TRBC-specific oligonucleotide, was used to synthesize first-strand cDNA from all RNA. Following uracil-DNA glycosylase treatment, all cDNA underwent a first 18-cycle PCR with the universal primers M1SS and BC2_uni_R. The paper's processing steps were these. Each sample was normalized by randomly selecting 1 million high-quality reads, each carrying a distinct molecular identifier. Reads with shared molecular identifiers were discarded instead of being binned into consensus sequences. MiTCR, set to a Q25 quality threshold and the strictest error-elimination algorithm, was used for CDR3 identification, clonotype clustering and error correction. Lower-bound total TCR beta diversity was estimated with a nonparametric unseen species model using Euler transformation. TCRdb took the public reads, trimmed them with fastp at Q25, ran MiXCR for clone calling and kept in-frame beta chains. Rows are unified per CDR3 protein, each entry keeping the most common DNA and genes. These V and J calls derive from TCRdb rather than the authors' analysis. Here the sample has roughly 1 million distinct CDR3 sequences; roughly a quarter occur a single time. The ten largest clones capture less than 0.75% of the sample.

Counted from cysteine to phenylalanine, this CDR3 has 13 amino acids. Of all the DNA, just the CDR3 is kept, 39 bases in frame from base 1. Between the V and J ends, shortened by 0 bases and 5 bases respectively, the junction contains 9 bases. The germline V gene specifies SGDLS as CDR1 and YYNGEE as CDR2. This clonotype was detected many times. Its binding antigen is unknown. The record has no base qualities; no much larger clone is one base away. The donors were roughly 39 Caucasian individuals from Russia, aged roughly 6 to 90 years, who were systemically healthy. Each donor gave around 9.8 milliliters of peripheral blood, collected into EDTA-treated Vacutainer tubes. Ficoll-Paque density-gradient centrifugation was used to isolate PBMCs, with at least 6.5 million per sample. Total RNA was extracted from PBMCs with Trizol reagent, with at least 6 micrograms obtained per sample. The percentages of naive CD45RAhigh/CD27high T cells were determined by flow cytometry on a PBMC aliquot from every donor.

These data were also reused for a study on T cells of mothers and their children. The second study's paper adds: Nine systemically healthy Caucasian individuals served as donors, namely three mothers together with their six children. cDNA synthesis consumed the entire amount of extracted RNA, loaded at 1.5 ug RNA in each 15 ul reaction. In the second PCR, the M1S primer introduced both the sample barcodes and 2-4 random nucleotides. More than 8 million TCR beta CDR3 reads were obtained from each mother, and about 3 million reads were obtained from each child. TCR recombination output is similarly shaped by thymic selection in related and unrelated pairs, with a minor effect exerted by inherited differences. Related mother-child pairs always showed normalized repertoire overlap that was slightly higher than in unrelated mother-child pairs, though the difference was never significant. No persistent microchimeric T cell clones were detected, at a sensitivity of approximately 90 clones per million clonotypes. Deep NGS was used in the study to compare the TCR beta repertoires of mothers and children and to look for features that separate related mother-child pairs from unrelated individuals. The mean age was roughly 36 +/- 4 years for the mothers and about 12 +/- 4 years for the children. After adapters were ligated using NEBNext reagents, the libraries underwent 100+100 nt paired-end sequencing on an Illumina HiSeq 2000. To prevent cross-contamination, the mother and child libraries were prepared a month apart and were sequenced in separate runs. Each donor had between about 450,000 and 2,100,000 distinct TCR beta clonotypes identified. Naive TCR beta clonotypes were estimated from low-frequency clonotypes matched to each donor's FACS-determined naive share, without sorting.

The chain was built from TRBV9 and TRBJ2-7, with a tentative D gene TRBD2 over 6 matching bases. The sequencing input was blood. The receptor was isolated from a girl aged 2-10 years in good health. The DNA sequence is TGTGCCAGCAGCGTAGACGGGAGTAACGAGCAGTACTTC. Its translation reads: CASSVDGSNEQYF. Reference TRBV9 and TRBJ2-7 genes cover what lies past the CDR3, so the full variable domain is DSGVTQTPKHLITATGQRVTLRCSPRSGDLSVYWYQQSLDQGLQFLIQYYNGEERAKGNILERFSAQQFPDLHSELNLSSLELGDSALYFCASSVDGSNEQYFGPGTRLTVT.